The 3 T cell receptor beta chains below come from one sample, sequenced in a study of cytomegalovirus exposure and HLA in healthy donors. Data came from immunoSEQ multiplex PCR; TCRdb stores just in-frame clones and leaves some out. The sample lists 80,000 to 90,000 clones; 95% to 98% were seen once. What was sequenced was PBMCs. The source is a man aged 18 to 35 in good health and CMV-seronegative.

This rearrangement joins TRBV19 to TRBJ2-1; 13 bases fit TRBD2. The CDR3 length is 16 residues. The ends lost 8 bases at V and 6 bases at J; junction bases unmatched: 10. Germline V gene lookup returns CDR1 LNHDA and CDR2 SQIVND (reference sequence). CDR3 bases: TGTGCCAGTGGACTAGCGGGAGCCCGGACCGGCAATGAGCAGTTCTTC. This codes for CASGLAGARTGNEQFF.

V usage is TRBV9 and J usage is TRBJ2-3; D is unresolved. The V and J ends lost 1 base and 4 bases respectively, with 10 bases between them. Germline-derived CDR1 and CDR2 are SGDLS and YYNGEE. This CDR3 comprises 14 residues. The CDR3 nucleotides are TGTGCCAGCAGCGTACCCGGGTTCCCAGATACGCAGTATTTT. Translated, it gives CASSVPGFPDTQYF.

CDR3 nucleotide sequence: TGTGCCAGCAGCTTAGATGAGGGATGGAATGAAAAACTGTTTTTT. Amino acids: CASSLDEGWNEKLFF. V gene TRBV7-9 combines with J gene TRBJ1-4; the D is unclear. The CDR3 is made up of 15 amino acids. V lost 1 base, J lost 5 bases, and 11 bases lay in between. Germline V lookup: CDR1 SEHNR, CDR2 FQNEAQ (reference sequence).